One and the same sample provided the 8 T cell receptor beta chains below, sequenced in a study of blood T cell repertoires in COVID-19. Profiling relied on immunoSEQ multiplex PCR, and the TCRdb table lists in-frame clones only, not all of them. The sample contains just over 300,000 clones, under 90% of which appear only once. The sequencing input was peripheral blood. These receptors were obtained from a woman in her twenties or thirties with COVID-19, enrolled during active disease.

The V gene is TRBV9, the J gene TRBJ1-4, with 9 bases aligning to TRBD1. This CDR3 is 16 amino acids long. V shed 0 bases, J shed 7 bases, and the junction held 7 bases outside the gene matches. CDR1 SGDLS and CDR2 YYNGEE come from the germline V gene. DNA for the CDR3: TGTGCCAGCAGCGTAGGGGTAGGGGACAGGGCTGAAAAACTGTTTTTT. Amino acids: CASSVGVGDRAEKLFF. Looking up the rest from reference TRBV9 and TRBJ1-4 gives the full variable domain: DSGVTQTPKHLITATGQRVTLRCSPRSGDLSVYWYQQSLDQGLQFLIQYYNGEERAKGNILERFSAQQFPDLHSELNLSSLELGDSALYFCASSVGVGDRAEKLFFGSGTQLSVL.

The rearrangement links TRBV4-3 to TRBJ1-6, with D possibly TRBD1 on 5 matching bases. The length of the CDR3 is 17 residues. Germline V gene lookup returns CDR1 LGHNA and CDR2 YSLEER. V was shortened by 0 bases and J by 5 bases, with 14 bases between the two germline ends. Here the CDR3 DNA reads TGCGCCAGCAGCCAAGATTGGCCAGGGTCGAATAATTCACCCCTCCACTTT. Translation: CASSQDWPGSNNSPLHF.

This clone was observed a single time. V and J are TRBV24-1 and TRBJ2-3; 10 bases map to TRBD1. Germline V gives CDR1 KGHDR, CDR2 SFDVKD. The CDR3 is 16 amino acids. V gave up 2 bases and J gave up 3 bases; unmatched junction bases: 4. CDR3 in amino acids: CATSDSRDRGTDTQYF. The CDR3 nucleotides are TGTGCCACCAGTGATTCCCGGGACAGGGGAACAGATACGCAGTATTTT.

This clone appeared a few times. The chain has TRBV28 and TRBJ1-5, with a weak D call TRBD1 (5 bases). The CDR3 spans 14 residues. V lost 1 base and J 6 bases, leaving 10 bases between the germline ends. Germline V gene data show CDR1 as MDHEN and CDR2 as SYDVKM. Here the CDR3 DNA reads TGTGCCAGCAGTTTATTGGGGCGCGGTCAGCCCCAGCATTTT. It yields the protein CASSLLGRGQPQHF.

CDR3 sequence (DNA): TGTGCCAGCACACTCAACCCCGGGAGCACAGATACGCAGTATTTT. This gives the protein CASTLNPGSTDTQYF. The chain carries TRBV21-1 and TRBJ2-3; the table calls TRBD2, which could not be checked here. TRBV21-1 is a listed pseudogene. This CDR3 has 15 amino acids.

Comments on this clone: This sample includes further DNA sequences coding for the same CDR3. DNA of the CDR3: TGTGCCACCAGTGATCAAACAGGGTATGGCTACACCTTC. This codes for CATSDQTGYGYTF. The chain has TRBV24-1 and TRBJ1-2; D is perhaps TRBD1 (6 bases). CDR1 and CDR2 from the germline V gene are KGHDR and SFDVKD. The CDR3 has 13 residues. Trimming cost V 3 bases and J 5 bases, with 9 bases left between them.

This clone was observed once. The J gene is TRBJ2-3, the V gene TRBV29-1; 8 bases map to TRBD1. Losses at the gene ends were 6 bases for V and 4 bases for J; bases not matched to a gene: 12. This CDR3 contains 15 residues. The germline V gene encodes CDR1 SQVTM and CDR2 ANQGSEA. For the CDR3, the DNA is TGCAGCGTCGAGTGGGACAGGTGGGGCTCAGATACGCAGTATTTT. This gives the protein CSVEWDRWGSDTQYF.

This rearrangement joins TRBV11-2 to TRBJ2-5; 7 nucleotides agree with TRBD2. V lost 5 bases, J lost 1 base, and 4 bases stayed unmatched. The CDR3 runs 14 residues. Per germline, CDR1 SGHAT and CDR2 FQNNGV. The CDR3 here is CASSPRGVQETQYF. In DNA, the CDR3 is TGTGCCAGCAGCCCTCGGGGGGTCCAAGAGACCCAGTACTTC.